Below, 23 T cell receptor beta chains from the same sample are listed, as sequenced in a study of Ad26.COV2.S vaccination and SARS-CoV-2 variants. The method was immunoSEQ multiplex PCR; TCRdb's version includes in-frame clones alone and lacks a portion of them. The repertoire includes roughly 510,000 clones, around 88% of them detected once, and around 13% sits in the top ten. The treatment: approximately 18 received Ad26.COV2.S at low or high dose, single or two shots; about 5 received placebo; per-sample allocation not given. Sample collection was performed on day 63 after the first vaccine or placebo injection. Sequences were derived from peripheral blood, sampled in a trial of Ad26.COV2.S vaccine versus placebo. The source of these receptors is a person between 18 and 60 years old who received the Ad26.COV2.S COVID-19 vaccine or a placebo.

The gene calls are TRBV6-5 and TRBJ2-7, with TRBD1 identical over 9 bases. V shed 3 bases and J 8 bases; nucleotides not matched to a gene: 11. The CDR3 consists of 15 residues. Germline V gives CDR1 MNHEY, CDR2 SVGAGI. The CDR3 loop is CASSYGTGRNEKQYF. The CDR3 coding sequence is TGTGCCAGCAGTTATGGGACAGGGAGAAATGAAAAGCAGTACTTC.

This sequence joins TRBV9 and TRBJ2-7; 14 nucleotides align to TRBD2. This CDR3 is built from 18 residues. V shed 3 bases and J 2 bases; nucleotides not matched to a gene: 10. Germline CDR1 is SGDLS and CDR2 is YYNGEE. The CDR3 loop reads CASSGGLAGGTSTYEQYF. The CDR3 nucleotides are TGTGCCAGCAGCGGAGGACTAGCGGGAGGAACTTCAACCTACGAGCAGTACTTC.

The J gene is TRBJ2-3, the V gene TRBV3-1 (or the pseudogene TRBV3-2); 8 positions match TRBD2. The CDR3 runs to 16 residues. Germline-derived CDR1 and CDR2 are LGHDT and YNNKEL (reference sequence). V trimming: 3 bases; J trimming: 2 bases; junction bases outside the gene matches: 7. The CDR3 protein is CASSHGLALSTDTQYF. The CDR3 DNA reads TGTGCCAGCAGCCACGGACTAGCTTTGTCCACAGATACGCAGTATTTT.

This clone was detected once. The chain links TRBV20-1 to TRBJ2-7; 9 bases line up with TRBD2. V shed 3 bases, J shed 2 bases, and the junction held 8 bases outside the gene matches. The germline V gene encodes CDR1 DFQATT and CDR2 SNEGSKA (reference sequence). CDR3 length: 15 amino acids. The CDR3 sequence is CSASGLTSGTYEQYF. The DNA for the CDR3 is TGCAGTGCTAGTGGGTTGACTAGCGGAACCTACGAGCAGTACTTC.

This sequence joins TRBV28 and TRBJ1-5, with D possibly TRBD1 on 6 matching bases. Trimming removed 5 bases at V and 8 bases at J, with 28 bases between. The V gene's germline CDR1 is MDHEN and CDR2 SYDVKM. This CDR3 contains 18 residues. The CDR3 loop is CASSPVGGATNRRKPQHF. The CDR3 DNA is TGTGCCAGCAGTCCTGTAGGGGGGGCGACAAATCGCCGCAAGCCCCAGCATTTT. The whole variable domain, remainder taken from reference TRBV28 and TRBJ1-5, is DVKVTQSSRYLVKRTGEKVFLECVQDMDHENMFWYRQDPGLGLRLIYFSYDVKMKEKGDIPEGYSVSREKKERFSLILESASTNQTSMYLCASSPVGGATNRRKPQHFGDGTRLSIL.

DNA for the CDR3: TGCGCCCGGAGTAAAGGGGCCTACGAGCAGTACTTC. Its translation: CARSKGAYEQYF. The chain links TRBV4-3 to TRBJ2-7, with a tentative D call TRBD1 (5 bases). Trimming pared 11 bases from V and 2 bases from J, leaving 13 bases between. Germline CDR1 is LGHNA and CDR2 is YSLEER. The CDR3 totals 12 residues.

V is TRBV15 and J is TRBJ2-7; D uncertain. The CDR3 is 14 amino acids. Germline CDR1 LNHNV, CDR2 YYDKDF (reference sequence). Trimming took 0 bases from V and 7 from J, leaving 13 bases between them. CDR3 sequence reads: CATSRDRFRSEQYF. The CDR3 nucleotides are TGTGCCACCAGCAGAGATCGGTTCCGGTCGGAGCAGTACTTC.

The CDR3 DNA is TGTGCCAGCAGTACACCGGGGGCACCCTACGAGCAGTACTTC. Its protein is CASSTPGAPYEQYF. This chain connects TRBV27 to TRBJ2-7, with D perhaps TRBD1 or TRBD2 (6 bases each). V shed 5 bases and J shed 2 bases, with 13 bases lying between them. The CDR3 has 14 amino acids. Germline V gene sequence: CDR1 MNHEY, CDR2 SMNVEV (reference sequence).

This chain joins TRBV30 and TRBJ2-1; 12 bases fit TRBD2. Trimming cost V 2 bases and J 7 bases; bases outside gene matches: 9. The CDR3 loop spans 16 amino acids. The germline V gene has CDR1 GTSNPN and CDR2 SVGIG (reference sequence). The CDR3 protein is CAWSPRLAGVENEQFF. DNA of the CDR3: TGTGCCTGGAGTCCTCGACTAGCGGGAGTTGAGAATGAGCAGTTCTTC.

The chain uses TRBV19 and TRBJ2-7; D possibly corresponds to TRBD1 (5 bases). Germline V gives CDR1 LNHDA, CDR2 SQIVND (reference sequence). This CDR3 is 12 amino acids long. Trimming removed 5 bases at V and 3 bases at J, with 8 bases between. The CDR3 spells CASSDRFYEQYF. CDR3 nucleotides: TGTGCCAGTAGTGACAGATTCTACGAGCAGTACTTC.

In this sample, this clone turned up once. The chain has TRBV27 and TRBJ2-7; the match to TRBD1 covers 9 bases. This CDR3 region has 15 residues. Germline-derived CDR1 and CDR2 are MNHEY and SMNVEV (reference sequence). V was clipped by 4 bases and J by 2 bases; unmatched bases: 6. The CDR3 nucleotides read TGTGCCAGCAGTTCCATCCGGGACAGGGCCTACGAGCAGTACTTC. Its protein product is CASSSIRDRAYEQYF.

The chain recombines TRBV4-2 with TRBJ2-3; D not resolved. V lost 4 bases and J 5 bases, leaving 10 bases between the germline ends. The CDR3 is made up of 13 amino acids. CDR1 and CDR2 (germline): LGHNA, YNFKEQ. For the CDR3, the DNA is TGTGCCAGCAGCCGAAAAATAGGAGATACGCAGTATTTT. It codes for CASSRKIGDTQYF.

Only one count was recorded for this clone. The gene calls are TRBV28 and TRBJ2-1; 7 bases agree with TRBD2. The CDR3 spans 15 residues. V shed 2 bases and J 4 bases; nucleotides not matched to a gene: 5. Germline values: CDR1 MDHEN, CDR2 SYDVKM. The CDR3 DNA is TGTGCCAGCAGTTTAGGTAGTAGCGGGTACAATGAGCAGTTCTTC. This codes for CASSLGSSGYNEQFF. Together with reference TRBV28 and TRBJ2-1, the CDR3 gives the full variable domain: DVKVTQSSRYLVKRTGEKVFLECVQDMDHENMFWYRQDPGLGLRLIYFSYDVKMKEKGDIPEGYSVSREKKERFSLILESASTNQTSMYLCASSLGSSGYNEQFFGPGTRLTVL.

A remark on this clone: Other DNA sequences within the sample encode an identical CDR3. V and J are TRBV19 and TRBJ1-2; 7 positions agree with TRBD1. There are 13 residues in the CDR3. The trim removed 8 bases at V and 2 bases at J, leaving 5 bases unmatched. CDR1 is LNHDA, CDR2 SQIVND, per germline (reference sequence). The CDR3 DNA follows: TGTGCCAGTTCTACGGGACAGAACTATGGCTACACCTTC. Its protein is CASSTGQNYGYTF.

CDR3 loop: CASGPFSQGNQPQHF. In DNA, the CDR3 is TGTGCCAGCGGACCGTTTTCCCAAGGCAATCAGCCCCAGCATTTT. The chain uses TRBV27 and TRBJ1-5, with no clear D. V was pared by 8 bases and J by 2 bases, with 16 bases between. CDR3 length: 15 residues. Germline V gene data show CDR1 as MNHEY and CDR2 as SMNVEV (reference sequence).

The V call is TRBV10-2, the J call TRBJ1-1; D is uncertain. Germline CDR1 and CDR2: WSHSY and SAAADI. The CDR3 is 14 residues long. Trimming removed 3 bases at V and 3 bases at J, with 11 bases between. CDR3 DNA: TGCGCCAGCAGTGATTGGAGGGCCCACACTGAAGCTTTCTTT. This gives the protein CASSDWRAHTEAFF.

This rearrangement joins TRBV11-2 to TRBJ2-1; D call uncertain. The V gene lost 0 bases and the J gene lost 13 bases, with 13 bases spanning the gap. CDR3 length equals 13 residues. CDR1 and CDR2 (germline): SGHAT, FQNNGV. The CDR3 sequence: CASSLDLRLKQFF. The CDR3 DNA follows: TGTGCCAGCAGCTTAGATCTTCGGCTGAAACAGTTCTTC.

The chain links TRBV27 to TRBJ2-1; TRBD2 aligns across 11 bases. From germline, CDR1 is MNHEY and CDR2 SMNVEV (reference sequence). This CDR3 has 16 amino acids. Trimming took 3 bases from V and 9 from J; bases not matched to a gene: 10. The CDR3 is CASSFSTSGSRSEQFF. DNA of the CDR3: TGTGCCAGCAGTTTTTCAACTAGCGGGAGCCGGTCTGAGCAGTTCTTC.

This chain connects TRBV12-3 or TRBV12-4 to TRBJ1-2; possibly TRBD1 for D (5 bases). The V end was cut by 5 bases, the J end by 7 bases, with 11 bases between. The CDR3 length is 12 residues. The CDR3 is CASSATRAGYTF. The CDR3, as DNA: TGTGCCAGCAGTGCCACCAGGGCTGGCTACACCTTC.

The J gene is TRBJ1-1, the V gene TRBV29-1, with a weak D call TRBD1 (5 bases). The CDR3 contains 13 residues. Germline V CDR1 and CDR2: SQVTM, ANQGSEA. V lost 4 bases and J 4 bases, leaving 13 bases between the germline ends. In DNA, the CDR3 is TGCAGCGTTGTCGGCAGGGTGACCACTGAAGCTTTCTTT. Translated: CSVVGRVTTEAFF.

The chain joins TRBV28 to TRBJ1-1; D is uncertain. From germline, CDR1 is MDHEN and CDR2 SYDVKM. Trimming removed 5 bases from V and 2 bases from J, with 12 bases in between. The CDR3 length is 14 residues. The CDR3 protein is CASSQARPNTEAFF. The CDR3 DNA reads as TGTGCCAGCAGTCAAGCCAGACCAAACACTGAAGCTTTCTTT.

This clone was counted only a few times. This chain connects TRBV19 to TRBJ1-5; TRBD1 is a possible D gene (6 bases). V dropped 2 bases and J dropped 2 bases, with 13 bases sitting between them. The CDR3 length is 16 residues. CDR1 LNHDA and CDR2 SQIVND come from the germline V gene (reference sequence). The CDR3 loop reads CASSIRGRGGNQPQHF. The CDR3 region has the DNA TGTGCCAGTAGTATAAGGGGCAGGGGAGGCAATCAGCCCCAGCATTTT.

This clone was detected a few times. This chain connects TRBV7-3 to TRBJ1-6; TRBD1 is a possible D gene (5 bases). The V gene lost 10 bases and the J gene lost 7 bases, with 20 bases spanning the gap. CDR3 length: 15 residues. Germline CDR1 is SGHTA and CDR2 is FQGTGA. For the CDR3, the DNA is TGTGCCACCTGGAGATTGGTAGGGGACAATTCACCCCTCCACTTT. Its protein is CATWRLVGDNSPLHF.